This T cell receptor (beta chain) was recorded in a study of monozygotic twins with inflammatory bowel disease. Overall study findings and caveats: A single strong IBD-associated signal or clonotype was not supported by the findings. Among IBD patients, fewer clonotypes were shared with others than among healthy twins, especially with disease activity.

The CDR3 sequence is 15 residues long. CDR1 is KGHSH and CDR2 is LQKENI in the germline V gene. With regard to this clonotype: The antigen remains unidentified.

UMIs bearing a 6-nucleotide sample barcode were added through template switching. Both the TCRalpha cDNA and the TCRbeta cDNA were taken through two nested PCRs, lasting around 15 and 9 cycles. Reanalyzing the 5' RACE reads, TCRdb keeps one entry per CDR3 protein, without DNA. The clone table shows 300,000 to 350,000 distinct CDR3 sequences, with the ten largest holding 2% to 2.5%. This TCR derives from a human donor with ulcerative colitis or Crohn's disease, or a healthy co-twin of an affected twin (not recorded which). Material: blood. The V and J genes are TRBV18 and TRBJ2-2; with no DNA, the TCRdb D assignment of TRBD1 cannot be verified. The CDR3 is CASSRATSGTGELFF.